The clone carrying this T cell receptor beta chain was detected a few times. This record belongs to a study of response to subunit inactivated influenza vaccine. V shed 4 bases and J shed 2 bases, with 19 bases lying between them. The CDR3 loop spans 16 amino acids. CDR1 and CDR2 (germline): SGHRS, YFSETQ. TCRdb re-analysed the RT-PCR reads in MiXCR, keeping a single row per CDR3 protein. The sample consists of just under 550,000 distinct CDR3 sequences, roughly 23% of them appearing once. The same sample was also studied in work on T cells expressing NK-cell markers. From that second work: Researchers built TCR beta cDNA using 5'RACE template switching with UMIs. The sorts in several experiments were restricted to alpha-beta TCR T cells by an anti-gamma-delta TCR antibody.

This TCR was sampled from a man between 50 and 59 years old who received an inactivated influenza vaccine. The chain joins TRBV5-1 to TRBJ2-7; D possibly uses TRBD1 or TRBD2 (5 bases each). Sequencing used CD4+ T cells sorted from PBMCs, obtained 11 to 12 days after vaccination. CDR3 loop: CASSTTGTTGAYEQYF. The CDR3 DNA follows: TGCGCCAGCAGCACGACCGGGACCACTGGGGCCTACGAGCAGTACTTC.